The TCR beta chain under discussion was sequenced for a study of T cells in Graves' hyperthyroidism and ophthalmopathy. Overall study: Peripheral blood sampling occurred at initial diagnosis, before any treatment.

Amplified TCR beta CDR3 regions came from RNA transcripts. The primer set for the first-round RT-PCR of the TCR CDR3 was HTBI. Using its own MiXCR run on the multiplex PCR reads, TCRdb lists one record per CDR3 protein. The data show more than 650,000 distinct CDR3 sequences, about 14% seen once. Patients aged 18 to 65 had newly diagnosed hyperthyroidism that had lasted under 2 months. Each diagnosis was grounded in clinical symptoms, serum thyroxine and TRAb, thyroid ultrasound, and orbital computed tomography. The germline V gene encodes CDR1 DFQATT and CDR2 SNEGSKA (reference sequence). The length of the CDR3 is 15 residues. Trimming shortened V by 2 bases and J by 10 bases, and 23 bases separated the two germline ends.

This TCR was recovered from a woman aged 18-29 years with Graves' hyperthyroidism. Sequenced material: blood. This sequence joins TRBV20-1 and TRBJ1-2; maybe TRBD1 (5 bases). In DNA, the CDR3 is TGCAGTGCTAGATACCCCCGGGACGGGACGCAGGTCTACACCTTC. As protein: CSARYPRDGTQVYTF.